Below are 9 T cell receptor beta chains sequenced from a single sample in a study of CD8 T cells in Susac syndrome. An amount of RNA that ranged from roughly 0.5 to 1 ug was reverse transcribed with random hexamers. TCRdb reprocessed the immunoSEQ multiplex PCR reads with MiXCR, giving one entry per CDR3 protein. The sample lists under 70,000 distinct CDR3 sequences; around nine tenths were seen once. The material sequenced was CD8+ T cells from PBMCs. These TCRs come from a human donor in good health.

The chain carries TRBV27 and TRBJ1-2, with D possibly being TRBD1 (6 bases). Trimming left V 6 bases short and J 7 bases short, with 30 bases between. This CDR3 comprises 18 residues. CDR1 and CDR2 from the germline V gene are MNHEY and SMNVEV (reference sequence). This CDR3 is CASSLFWEGSTGRGGYTF. CDR3 DNA sequence: TGTGCCAGCAGCCTTTTCTGGGAAGGATCGACAGGACGGGGTGGCTACACCTTC.

The gene calls are TRBV24-1 and TRBJ2-1, with 8 bases aligning to TRBD1. Germline CDR1 and CDR2: KGHDR and SFDVKD. This CDR3 has 18 residues. Trimming took 6 bases from V and 1 from J; bases not matched to a gene: 13. The CDR3, as DNA: TGTGCCACCAGTAACTTTCCAGGGGGCGAACGATCCTACAATGAGCAGTTCTTC. Its translation: CATSNFPGGERSYNEQFF.

J is TRBJ2-1 and V is TRBV29-1; TRBD2 aligns across 11 bases. V shed 7 bases and J 4 bases; nucleotides not matched to a gene: 3. Per germline, CDR1 SQVTM and CDR2 ANQGSEA. This CDR3 contains 13 residues. The CDR3 region is CSGGTSGYNEQFF. CDR3 DNA: TGCAGCGGTGGGACTAGCGGTTACAATGAGCAGTTCTTC.

The chain links TRBV20-1 to TRBJ2-5; D might be TRBD1 or TRBD2, each matching 5 bases. From germline, CDR1 is DFQATT and CDR2 SNEGSKA (reference sequence). This CDR3 has 14 residues. V was clipped by 3 bases and J by 0 bases, with 11 bases between them. CDR3 sequence: CSARIGGHQETQYF. The CDR3 bases are TGCAGTGCTAGGATTGGGGGACACCAAGAGACCCAGTACTTC.

The rearrangement uses TRBV6-2 or TRBV6-3 and TRBJ1-2; D gene unclear. CDR1 and CDR2 (germline): MNHEY, SVGEGT. Trimming took 4 bases from V and 4 from J, leaving 4 bases between them. The CDR3 spans 11 residues. The CDR3 region is CASSFRYGYTF. CDR3 DNA sequence: TGTGCCAGCAGTTTCCGCTATGGCTACACCTTC.

This clonotype appeared a single time. This chain uses TRBV7-7 with TRBJ2-1, with D perhaps TRBD2 (5 bases). The CDR3 totals 13 residues. V lost 4 bases to trimming and J lost 6 bases, with 10 bases between them. Germline V gene lookup returns CDR1 SSHAT and CDR2 FNYEAQ (reference sequence). The CDR3 loop is CASSSGTLNEQFF. CDR3 coding DNA: TGTGCCAGCAGCTCGGGAACACTCAATGAGCAGTTCTTC.

The chain uses TRBV9 and TRBJ2-1, with a tentative D call TRBD1 (5 bases). There are 12 residues in the CDR3. CDR1 is SGDLS, CDR2 YYNGEE, per germline. Trimming stripped 4 bases from V and 4 bases from J, with 6 bases between. CDR3 residues: CASSQGYNEQFF. For the CDR3, the DNA is TGTGCCAGCAGCCAGGGATACAATGAGCAGTTCTTC. The whole variable domain, remainder taken from reference TRBV9 and TRBJ2-1, is DSGVTQTPKHLITATGQRVTLRCSPRSGDLSVYWYQQSLDQGLQFLIQYYNGEERAKGNILERFSAQQFPDLHSELNLSSLELGDSALYFCASSQGYNEQFFGPGTRLTVL.

The chain links TRBV6-5 to TRBJ2-5, with 9 bases matching TRBD1. CDR3 length: 15 residues. V lost 5 bases and J lost 5; bases outside the gene matches: 9. Germline V lookup: CDR1 MNHEY, CDR2 SVGAGI. The DNA for the CDR3 is TGTGCCAGCAGTAGGAGGACAGGGGTCGAGGAGACCCAGTACTTC. Translating it yields CASSRRTGVEETQYF.

The chain links TRBV6-1 to TRBJ2-3; 7 positions agree with TRBD2. Trimming cost V 1 base and J 0 bases; bases outside gene matches: 4. There are 16 residues in the CDR3. CDR1 MNHNS and CDR2 SASEGT come from the germline V gene. CDR3 sequence reads: CASSEVLAVSTDTQYF. DNA for the CDR3: TGTGCCAGCAGTGAAGTGCTAGCGGTTAGCACAGATACGCAGTATTTT.